The source of this TCR beta chain is a study of response to subunit inactivated influenza vaccine. Study findings and constraints: It was the authors' suggestion that each seasonal influenza vaccination recruits few new T cells.

This clonotype was seen more than once but under ten times. What it binds is not known. One entry per CDR3 protein, called by TCRdb with MiXCR from the RT-PCR reads. The data contain roughly 710,000 distinct CDR3 sequences, around 15% of them singletons. This TCR was sampled from a man aged 50 to 60 who received an inactivated influenza vaccine. The source material was PBMCs from blood, sampled less than 15 days before vaccination.

In nucleotides, the CDR3 is TGTGCCAGCAGCTCGAGCAGACAAGAGACCCAGTACTTC. Translated: CASSSSRQETQYF. This chain uses TRBV7-2 with TRBJ2-5; the D is unclear. The V end lost 4 bases, the J end lost 2 bases, and 8 bases lay between the germline ends. Germline loops: CDR1 SGHTA, CDR2 FQGNSA. The CDR3 is made up of 13 amino acids.